The clone carrying this T cell receptor (beta chain) was recorded only once. The antigen remains unidentified. The sample originates from a study of shared clonotypes between healthy human individuals. Study findings and constraints: Roughly 4.7% was the fraction of naive CD4 clonotypes found shared across a few donors. Generally, estimated richness proved larger in naive subsets than it did in memory subsets. Non-shared clonotypes were found to have lower generation probabilities than the clonotypes that were shared by all four of the sorted-subset donors.

Nashville, Tennessee was home to all donors, who were Caucasian adults. The CDR3 extends over 18 amino acids. Germline assignment: CDR1 MGHRA and CDR2 YSYEKL. V was clipped by 0 bases and J by 2 bases; unmatched bases: 5. The protocol was immunoSEQ multiplex PCR, while the TCRdb copy is restricted to in-frame clones and leaves out a portion. The sample shows about 1.5 million clones, 95% to 99% of them seen only once. The sequence came from a man under 40 in good health. The rearrangement uses TRBV4-1 and TRBJ2-6; 9 bases are shared with TRBD1. The sample was naive CD4+ T cells sorted from blood. The subset here: CD45RA+ positively selected. The CDR3 is CASSQEGQGYTGANVLTF. The CDR3 DNA reads as TGCGCCAGCAGCCAAGAGGGACAGGGATATACTGGGGCCAACGTCCTGACTTTC.